This TCR beta chain was recorded in a study of CD8+ T cells in alopecia areata. General study results and limits: Higher clonality and more expanded CD8+ clones appeared in lesional than normal scalp. Scalp sample sequencing also detects resident alphabeta T cells of normal skin.

Per the germline V gene, CDR1 is MNHEY and CDR2 is SVGAGI. The trim removed 0 bases at V and 6 bases at J, leaving 3 bases unmatched. The CDR3 is 15 amino acids. Punch biopsies of lesional scalp, plus peripheral blood, were taken from alopecia areata patients. cDNA serving as the sequencing template came from extracted, reverse transcribed RNA. TCRdb keeps only in-frame clones here, not all; method: immunoSEQ multiplex PCR. The table lists 95,000 to 120,000 clones, 58% of them singletons. As regards this clone: Its antigen is unknown.

The sequencing sample was made of NKG2D-low CD8+ T cells sorted from blood. The origin of this receptor is a human donor with alopecia areata. The J gene is TRBJ2-2, the V gene TRBV6-5; the match to TRBD1 covers 8 bases. In DNA form, the CDR3 reads TGTGCCAGCAGTTACTCTAAACAGGGGGCCGGGGAGCTGTTTTTT. This translates into CASSYSKQGAGELFF.